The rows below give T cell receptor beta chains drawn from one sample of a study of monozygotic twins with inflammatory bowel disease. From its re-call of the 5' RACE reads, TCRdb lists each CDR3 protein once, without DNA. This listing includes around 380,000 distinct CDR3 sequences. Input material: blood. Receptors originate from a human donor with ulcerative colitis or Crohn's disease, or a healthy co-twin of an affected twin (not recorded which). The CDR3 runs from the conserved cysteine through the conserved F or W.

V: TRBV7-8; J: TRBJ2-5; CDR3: CASSLAVPAGEEETQYF
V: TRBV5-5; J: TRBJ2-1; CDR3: CASSSRGDRYNEQFF
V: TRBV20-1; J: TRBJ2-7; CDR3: CSAREGHYEQYF
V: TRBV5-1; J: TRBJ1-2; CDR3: CASSNRGYGYTF
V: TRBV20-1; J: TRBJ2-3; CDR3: CSATPNSGRTDTQYF
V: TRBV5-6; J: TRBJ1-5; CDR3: CASSLAAGPHQPQHF
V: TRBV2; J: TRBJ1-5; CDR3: CASSAQLSNQPQHF
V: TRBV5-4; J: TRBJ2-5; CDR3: CASSSWTGAIGETQYF
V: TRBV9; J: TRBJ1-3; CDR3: CASSVGDPSGNTIYF
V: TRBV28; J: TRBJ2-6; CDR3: CASSFLGQGGRANVLTF
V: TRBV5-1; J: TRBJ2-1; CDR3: CASSYSGLAGDHEQFF
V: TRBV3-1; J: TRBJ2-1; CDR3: CASSQPSHEQFF
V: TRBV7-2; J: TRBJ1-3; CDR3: CASSLVGVPQSGNTIYF
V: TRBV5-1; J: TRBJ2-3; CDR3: CASSLAPRTDTQYF
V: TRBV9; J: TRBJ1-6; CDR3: CASSVDTGGYSPLHF
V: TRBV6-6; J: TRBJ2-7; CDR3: CASRDGNVEQYF
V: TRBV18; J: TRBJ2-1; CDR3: CASSPSGSSYNEQFF
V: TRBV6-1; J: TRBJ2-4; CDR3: CASSERGQGENIQYF
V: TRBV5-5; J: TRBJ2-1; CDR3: CASSLNGLAVYNEQFF
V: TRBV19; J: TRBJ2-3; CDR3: CASSIGLAGVLTQYF
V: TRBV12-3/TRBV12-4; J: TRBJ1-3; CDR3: CASSPTGGQRNTIYF
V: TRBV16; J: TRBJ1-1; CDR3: CASSQSYRPTEAFF
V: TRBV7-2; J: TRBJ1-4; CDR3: CASSSFSPGHEKLFF
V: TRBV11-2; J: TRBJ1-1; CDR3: CASKGGIVGTEAFF
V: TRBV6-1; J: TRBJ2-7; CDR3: CASQTGTVTYEQYF
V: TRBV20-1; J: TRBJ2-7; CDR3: CSAPGQGSGTRQYF